The 20 T cell receptor beta chains presented below share a single source sample, sequenced in a study of metastatic and nonmetastatic thyroid tumors. TCRdb re-clonotyped the PCR reads through MiXCR. Of about 40,000 clones in the sample, roughly 10% are singletons; the top ten hold roughly a quarter. Ahead of thyroid surgery, no patient had received treatment of any kind. Sequenced input: blood. These receptor sequences come from a female donor with papillary thyroid cancer or a benign thyroid nodule (not recorded which). Some clones in this sample may be carry-over from other donors' samples.

This clone showed up many times. The chain is built from TRBV6-6 and TRBJ2-1, with TRBD2 as a possible D gene (5 bases). This CDR3 has 15 amino acids. Germline assignment: CDR1 MNHNY and CDR2 SVGAGI (reference sequence). Trimming left V 3 bases short and J 7 bases short, with 16 bases between. CDR3 bases: TGTGCCAGCAGTTATTCGGGGAATTATCTGAATGAGCAGTTCTTC. Its protein is CASSYSGNYLNEQFF.

This clone was seen at least ten times. The chain recombines TRBV6-2 or TRBV6-3 with TRBJ2-2, with 8 bases aligning to TRBD2. V lost 4 bases to trimming and J lost 6 bases; unmatched junction nucleotides: 10. Germline V gives CDR1 MNHEY, CDR2 SVGEGT. The CDR3 loop spans 16 amino acids. CDR3 DNA: TGTGCCAGCAGTTTCCCGCGGGGACTAGGTCCCGGGGAGCTGTTTTTT. Translated, it gives CASSFPRGLGPGELFF.

This clone was seen repeatedly, ten times or more. This rearrangement joins TRBV20-1 to TRBJ2-5; 9 bases are shared with TRBD2. Germline CDR1 and CDR2: DFQATT and SNEGSKA (reference sequence). The CDR3 is 15 amino acids. V was pared by 0 bases and J by 2 bases, with 4 bases of the junction left unmatched. The CDR3 loop reads CSARDLTSGQETQYF. CDR3 DNA: TGCAGTGCTAGAGATCTGACTAGCGGACAAGAGACCCAGTACTTC.

Ten or more counts support this clone. V gene TRBV27 combines with J gene TRBJ2-3; D may correspond to TRBD1 or TRBD2 (5 bases each). This CDR3 is built from 12 residues. V was clipped by 6 bases and J by 5 bases, with 9 bases between them. Per germline, CDR1 MNHEY and CDR2 SMNVEV (reference sequence). This CDR3 reads CASRRGVDTQYF. The CDR3 region has the DNA TGTGCCAGCAGGAGGGGTGTAGATACGCAGTATTTT.

In this sample, this clone turned up many times. The chain links TRBV5-6 to TRBJ2-7; 9 nucleotides agree with TRBD2. V trimming: 6 bases; J trimming: 7 bases; junction bases outside the gene matches: 11. Germline V gene sequence: CDR1 SGHDT, CDR2 YYEEEE. CDR3 length: 14 amino acids. The CDR3 loop is CASTEAGGMREQYF. The CDR3 nucleotides are TGTGCCAGCACGGAAGCGGGAGGTATGAGGGAGCAGTACTTC.

This clone has a count of ten or more. The chain combines TRBV25-1 with TRBJ2-5; TRBD2 matches 8 bases. Trimming cost V 1 base and J 2 bases; bases outside gene matches: 6. Germline V CDR1 and CDR2: MGHDK, SYGVNS. The CDR3 loop spans 16 amino acids. The CDR3 protein is CASSEWAGGEQETQYF. The CDR3 coding sequence is TGTGCCAGCAGTGAATGGGCGGGAGGCGAACAAGAGACCCAGTACTTC.

The table lists this clone with many counts. This chain connects TRBV7-9 to TRBJ1-6; a weak D match, TRBD1 (6 bases). The CDR3 totals 16 residues. Germline V gene lookup returns CDR1 SEHNR and CDR2 FQNEAQ (reference sequence). V dropped 2 bases and J dropped 4 bases, with 12 bases sitting between them. CDR3 DNA sequence: TGTGCCAGCAGCTTATTTGGGGGCGTTTATAATTCACCCCTCCACTTT. Its protein is CASSLFGGVYNSPLHF.

The sample holds a few counts of this clone. The genes are TRBV6-1 and TRBJ1-3; D uncertain. The germline gives CDR1 MNHNS, CDR2 SASEGT. CDR3 length: 16 amino acids. V was clipped by 6 bases and J by 0 bases, with 15 bases between them. CDR3 residues: CASSGPLIFSGNTIYF. In nucleotides, the CDR3 is TGTGCCAGCAGCGGCCCACTTATCTTCTCTGGAAACACCATATATTTT.

Ten or more counts support this clone. This chain joins TRBV5-5 and TRBJ2-7, with 8 bases aligning to TRBD2. Germline values: CDR1 SGHKS, CDR2 YYEKEE (reference sequence). J gave up 6 bases and V 1 base, and 9 bases lay outside the gene matches. This CDR3 is built from 15 residues. DNA of the CDR3: TGTGCCAGCAGCTTGACCGGGACTAGTGAAGGCGAGCAGTACTTC. It encodes CASSLTGTSEGEQYF.

There are many counts of this clone. The gene calls are TRBV5-5 and TRBJ1-4; TRBD1 matches 9 bases. CDR1 is SGHKS, CDR2 YYEKEE, per germline (reference sequence). Trimming took 4 bases from V and 7 from J; bases not matched to a gene: 8. The CDR3 consists of 15 residues. CDR3 protein: CASSRTGAVGEKLFF. The CDR3 coding sequence is TGTGCCAGCAGCCGGACAGGGGCGGTTGGTGAAAAACTGTTTTTT.

There are many counts of this clone. V and J are TRBV24-1 and TRBJ2-2; 14 positions match TRBD2. This CDR3 contains 18 residues. J lost 4 bases, V lost 1 base, and 4 bases had no gene match. Germline V gene data show CDR1 as KGHDR and CDR2 as SFDVKD. CDR3 region: CATSDLGTSGSGTGELFF. In DNA form, the CDR3 reads TGTGCCACCAGTGATTTAGGGACTAGCGGGAGCGGCACCGGGGAGCTGTTTTTT.

Ten or more counts support this clone. V usage is TRBV6-1 and J usage is TRBJ2-2; 8 bases align to TRBD2. This CDR3 region has 16 residues. Germline CDR1 reads MNHNS; CDR2 reads SASEGT. The trim removed 7 bases at V and 0 bases at J, leaving 7 bases unmatched. The CDR3 is CASKKSGGANTGELFF. In DNA, the CDR3 is TGTGCCAGCAAAAAGTCGGGGGGGGCGAACACCGGGGAGCTGTTTTTT.

By sample share, this clone is medium-sized (0.01 to 0.1%). The J gene is TRBJ2-7, the V gene TRBV13, with a tentative D call TRBD2 (5 bases). The germline V and J ends were trimmed by 4 bases and 4 bases, with 14 bases remaining between them. Germline CDR1 PRHDT, CDR2 FYEKMQ (reference sequence). This CDR3 spans 14 amino acids. This CDR3 reads CASSYRFGEYEQYF. For the CDR3, the DNA is TGTGCCAGCAGCTACCGATTTGGGGAGTACGAGCAGTACTTC.

This clone was detected only a few times. The J gene is TRBJ2-5, the V gene TRBV2, with 9 bases lining up with TRBD2. J was trimmed by 1 base and V by 8 bases; bases with no gene match: 5. CDR1 SNHLY and CDR2 FYNNEI come from the germline V gene. The CDR3 loop spans 14 amino acids. CDR3 amino acids: CASSGTSFQETQYF. In nucleotides, the CDR3 is TGTGCCAGCTCCGGGACTAGCTTCCAAGAGACCCAGTACTTC.

Regarding this clone: A much more abundant neighbour one base away suggests this may be a read error. The chain links TRBV2 to TRBJ2-5; tentative D call: TRBD2 (6 bases). Germline CDR1 reads SNHLY; CDR2 reads FYNNEI. The ends were cut back, 7 bases at V and 6 bases at J, with 18 bases in the middle. This CDR3 is 14 amino acids long. The CDR3 sequence is CASTPVGGRKTQYF. Written as DNA, the CDR3 is TGTGCCAGCACTCCGGTCGGTGGGAGGAAGACCCAGTACTTC.

This clone came up many times. The chain has TRBV11-2 and TRBJ2-7; the D gene is possibly TRBD1 (6 bases). Per germline, CDR1 SGHAT and CDR2 FQNNGV. Trimming left V 5 bases short and J 6 bases short, with 17 bases between. This CDR3 has 14 amino acids. The CDR3 region has the DNA TGTGCCAGCAGCACCCCCAGGGGCGCGGTCGAGCAGTACTTC. Protein product: CASSTPRGAVEQYF.

The chain has TRBV6-2 or TRBV6-3 and TRBJ2-5; D is tentatively TRBD1 or TRBD2 (7 bases each). Trimming pared 6 bases from V and 5 bases from J, leaving 25 bases between. The germline CDR1 and CDR2 sequences are MNHEY and SVGEGT. The length of the CDR3 is 17 residues. CDR3 sequence reads: CASSYNWGGGIVETQYF. The CDR3 nucleotides read TGTGCCAGCAGCTACAACTGGGGAGGGGGCATTGTCGAGACCCAGTACTTC.

Many counts were recorded for this clone. J is TRBJ2-7 and V is TRBV7-9, with D hard to call. The CDR3 extends over 12 amino acids. Trimming removed 4 bases from V and 2 bases from J, with 6 bases in between. Germline V CDR1 and CDR2: SEHNR, FQNEAQ (reference sequence). The chain's CDR3 is CASSSDTYEQYF. The CDR3 DNA sequence: TGTGCCAGCAGCTCAGATACCTACGAGCAGTACTTC.

This clone was counted at least ten times. V usage is TRBV20-1 and J usage is TRBJ1-5; no clear D gene. CDR1 and CDR2 from the germline V gene are DFQATT and SNEGSKA (reference sequence). This CDR3 spans 12 amino acids. V dropped 3 bases and J dropped 8 bases, with 11 bases sitting between them. The CDR3 sequence: CSASKALEPQHF. DNA of the CDR3: TGCAGTGCTAGTAAGGCGTTGGAGCCCCAGCATTTT.

This clone was counted only a few times. The rearrangement links TRBV28 to TRBJ2-7, with 16 nucleotides matching TRBD2. V trimming: 4 bases; J trimming: 3 bases; junction bases outside the gene matches: 9. The CDR3 has 18 residues. The germline V gene has CDR1 MDHEN and CDR2 SYDVKM. CDR3 amino acids: CASSSGLAGGRWYYEQYF. CDR3 nucleotide sequence: TGTGCCAGCAGTTCGGGACTAGCGGGGGGGCGTTGGTACTACGAGCAGTACTTC.